The rows below give T cell receptor beta chains drawn from one sample of a study of control samples from healthy donors and cancer patients. Only in-frame clones appear in the TCRdb table, and some are missing; sequencing was by immunoSEQ multiplex PCR. The sample has about 160,000 clones; around 94% are singletons. The sequencing sample was made of PBMCs. The receptor set was obtained from a man aged 55 to 69 with colorectal cancer. The CDR3 runs from the conserved cysteine through the conserved F or W. D genes are given only for firm matches. Not every row has a clone size; where given, it reads once, few, many or a size class.

v_gene,abundance,j_gene,d_gene,CDR3aa,CDR3nt
TRBV14,NA,TRBJ2-3,NA,CASSPRTLGADTQYF,TGTGCCAGCAGCCCTAGGACCTTGGGGGCCGATACGCAGTATTTT
TRBV6-5,NA,TRBJ1-2,NA,CASNPQGRDGYTF,TGTGCCAGCAACCCCCAGGGGAGGGATGGCTACACCTTC
TRBV4-1,NA,TRBJ2-2,TRBD2,CASSQSAGVRNTGELFF,TGCGCCAGCAGCCAATCCGCGGGGGTGAGAAACACCGGGGAGCTGTTTTTT
TRBV19,NA,TRBJ1-1,NA,CASSIGQRWTEAFF,TGTGCCAGTAGTATTGGGCAGAGGTGGACTGAAGCTTTCTTT
TRBV28,NA,TRBJ1-1,NA,CASSLVSGSTEAFF,TGTGCCAGCAGTTTAGTTTCGGGTTCGACTGAAGCTTTCTTT
TRBV11-2,NA,TRBJ1-6,NA,CASSFGEESPLHF,TGTGCCAGCAGCTTTGGGGAGGAATCACCCCTCCACTTT
TRBV6-6,NA,TRBJ1-5,NA,CASSTPDGNQPQHF,TGTGCCAGCAGCACCCCGGACGGAAATCAGCCCCAGCATTTT
TRBV6-1,NA,TRBJ1-3,NA,CASSEWAGASGNTIYF,TGTGCCAGCAGTGAATGGGCAGGGGCCTCTGGAAACACCATATATTTT
TRBV10-3,NA,TRBJ2-3,TRBD2,CAISKGLAGGWSDTQYF,TGTGCCATCAGTAAAGGACTAGCGGGGGGGTGGTCAGATACGCAGTATTTT
TRBV29-1,NA,TRBJ2-7,TRBD2,CSVSRGGAGYEQYF,TGCAGCGTATCTCGCGGGGGGGCCGGCTACGAGCAGTACTTC
TRBV11-2,once,TRBJ1-3,NA,CASSQRPSSGNTIYF,TGTGCCAGCAGTCAGAGGCCCTCCTCTGGAAACACCATATATTTT
TRBV4-2,NA,TRBJ1-1,NA,CASSQAIRQNTEAFF,TGTGCCAGCAGCCAAGCTATCCGGCAAAACACTGAAGCTTTCTTT
TRBV3-1/TRBV3-2,NA,TRBJ1-2,TRBD1,CASSQRQGAGYTF,TGTGCCAGCAGCCAGAGACAGGGGGCTGGCTACACCTTC
TRBV10-3,NA,TRBJ2-3,NA,CAISEGSRGTDTQYF,TGTGCCATCAGCGAAGGTTCCCGTGGCACAGATACGCAGTATTTT
TRBV6-5,NA,TRBJ1-3,NA,CASSYSRRSGNTIYF,TGTGCCAGCAGTTACTCGAGAAGGTCTGGAAACACCATATATTTT
TRBV12-3/TRBV12-4,NA,TRBJ1-2,NA,CASSGSYGYTF,TGTGCCAGCAGCGGATCTTATGGCTACACCTTC
TRBV25-1,NA,TRBJ2-3,NA,CASSTGPAQYF,TGTGCCAGCAGTACAGGACCCGCGCAGTATTTT
TRBV7-9,NA,TRBJ2-3,TRBD2,CASSLSSGGRGDTQYF,TGTGCCAGCAGCTTATCTAGCGGGGGGCGCGGGGATACGCAGTATTTT
TRBV6-5,NA,TRBJ2-7,NA,CASSAGPPRYEQYF,TGTGCCAGCAGCGCAGGGCCCCCCCGCTACGAGCAGTACTTC
TRBV7-9,NA,TRBJ2-3,NA,CASSGAGPNTDTQYF,TGTGCCAGCAGCGGGGCGGGACCAAACACAGATACGCAGTATTTT
TRBV19,NA,TRBJ2-5,TRBD2,CASSTIAGGQETQYF,TGTGCCAGTAGTACAATAGCGGGGGGCCAAGAGACCCAGTACTTC
TRBV25-1,NA,TRBJ1-1,NA,CASSGLVGSGEAFF,TGTGCCAGCAGTGGGCTTGTGGGGTCGGGTGAAGCTTTCTTT
TRBV4-1,NA,TRBJ1-4,NA,CASSQDTTTGPTTNEKLFF,TGCGCCAGCAGCCAAGACACCACGACAGGCCCCACAACTAATGAAAAACTGTTTTTT
TRBV5-1,NA,TRBJ1-1,TRBD1,CASSSGRNGQGRMNTEAFF,TGCGCCAGCAGCTCTGGCCGAAACGGACAGGGGCGGATGAACACTGAAGCTTTCTTT
TRBV25-1,NA,TRBJ2-1,TRBD1,CASSGTPDRAFYNEQFF,TGTGCCAGCAGTGGGACGCCAGACAGGGCTTTTTACAATGAGCAGTTCTTC
TRBV19,NA,TRBJ2-3,TRBD2,CATAGTRGDTQYF,TGTGCCACCGCCGGGACTAGGGGAGATACGCAGTATTTT
TRBV4-1,NA,TRBJ2-7,TRBD1,CASSRATTGYANEQYF,TGCGCCAGCAGCCGGGCGACGACAGGGTACGCCAACGAGCAGTACTTC
TRBV18,NA,TRBJ2-2,TRBD1,CASSPLTGGVNTGELFF,TGTGCCAGCTCACCTCTTACAGGGGGCGTGAACACCGGGGAGCTGTTTTTT
TRBV6-5,NA,TRBJ1-1,NA,CASSKKGGRTEAFF,TGTGCCAGCAGTAAAAAGGGTGGACGGACTGAAGCTTTCTTT
TRBV9,NA,TRBJ2-1,NA,CASSSLSAYNEQFF,TGTGCCAGCAGCTCCCTTAGCGCCTACAATGAGCAGTTCTTC
TRBV12-3/TRBV12-4,NA,TRBJ2-5,NA,CASRTGAQETQYF,TGTGCCAGCAGAACCGGGGCCCAAGAGACCCAGTACTTC
TRBV5-1,NA,TRBJ1-3,NA,CASSRSEGSGNTIYF,TGCGCCAGCAGCCGAAGCGAGGGCTCTGGAAACACCATATATTTT
TRBV3-1/TRBV3-2,NA,TRBJ2-4,TRBD1,CASSQGGQGRNIQYF,TGTGCCAGCAGCCAAGGGGGACAGGGAAGAAACATTCAGTACTTC
TRBV7-6,NA,TRBJ2-1,NA,CASSLYGRGTGYNEQFF,TGTGCCAGCAGCTTATACGGGCGGGGGACAGGATACAATGAGCAGTTCTTC
TRBV6-5,NA,TRBJ1-2,NA,CASTRGDGYYGYTF,TGTGCCAGCACGAGGGGGGACGGCTACTATGGCTACACCTTC
TRBV19,NA,TRBJ1-5,NA,CASTPGRWRNQPQHF,TGTGCCAGTACCCCCGGGCGGTGGCGCAATCAGCCCCAGCATTTT
TRBV5-1,few,TRBJ2-7,TRBD2,CASSLEASGVNEQYF,TGCGCCAGCAGCTTGGAAGCTAGCGGGGTCAACGAGCAGTACTTC
TRBV14,once,TRBJ2-2,NA,CASSHLGEGTGELFF,TGTGCCAGCAGCCACTTAGGGGAAGGTACCGGGGAGCTGTTTTTT
TRBV5-6,NA,TRBJ1-5,NA,CASSPGWGAGQPQHF,TGTGCCAGCAGCCCAGGGTGGGGGGCTGGTCAGCCCCAGCATTTT
TRBV5-1,NA,TRBJ1-2,TRBD1,CASSLGGQSYGYTF,TGCGCCAGCAGCTTGGGGGGACAGTCCTATGGCTACACCTTC
TRBV5-1,many,TRBJ2-1,NA,CASSDPGTPSYNEQFF,TGCGCCAGCAGCGACCCCGGGACTCCATCCTACAATGAGCAGTTCTTC
TRBV4-3,NA,TRBJ1-1,NA,CASSQDLRGRETEAFF,TGCGCCAGCAGCCAAGATCTAAGGGGCCGGGAGACTGAAGCTTTCTTT